In this sample, the clone carrying this T cell receptor (beta chain) turned up a few times. No antigen is known for it. On the day of bone marrow donation, the related graft donor provided peripheral blood. The source of the sample is a study of T cells after posttransplantation cyclophosphamide. Study observations and caveats: Donor CD8+ memory clones often dominated recipient blood repertoires at later times.

Germline loops: CDR1 MGHDK, CDR2 SYGVNS. The trim removed 8 bases at V and 5 bases at J, leaving 7 bases unmatched. The CDR3 loop spans 14 amino acids. Profiling relied on immunoSEQ multiplex PCR, and the TCRdb table lists in-frame clones only, not all of them. Captured here are 35,000 to 40,000 clones, none seen once; the top ten comprise roughly 5.8%. The origin of this receptor is a man aged 25 to 45 in good health and a related stem cell transplant donor. The chain links TRBV25-1 to TRBJ2-5, with 11 bases that match TRBD2. Sample: PBMCs. Written as DNA, the CDR3 is TGTGCCAGCGGAATAGCGGGGGGGCGTGAGACCCAGTACTTC. It specifies CASGIAGGRETQYF.